The 14 T cell receptor beta chains presented below share a single source sample, sequenced in a study of shared clonotypes between healthy human individuals. The repertoire was sequenced with immunoSEQ multiplex PCR; TCRdb's copy has only in-frame clones and lacks some. The table lists about 2.2 million clones, around 93% of them singletons. The naive CD8 subset, CD45RO-negative cells positively selected for CCR7, excluded terminally differentiated effector memory CD45RA+ cells. Sequencing was performed on naive CD8+ T cells from PBMCs. The receptors originated from a man younger than 35 in good health. Some clones in this sample may be carry-over from other donors' samples.

This chain links TRBV5-6 with TRBJ2-5; D possibly corresponds to TRBD2 (6 bases). Germline V gene sequence: CDR1 SGHDT, CDR2 YYEEEE. The CDR3 covers 17 residues. V shed 4 bases and J shed 5 bases, with 24 bases lying between them. In DNA, the CDR3 is TGTGCCAGCAGCCATCCCTCGGGGCTAGCGAGGAAGGAGACCCAGTACTTC. This codes for CASSHPSGLARKETQYF.

On this clone: The junction does not match germline at one end; this may be a read error. The chain has TRBV7-7 and TRBJ1-5; D is uncertain. The germline gives CDR1 SSHAT, CDR2 FNYEAQ (reference sequence). The CDR3 runs to 13 residues. The CDR3 nucleotides are TGTGCCAGCACTACTCCGTGGGATCCCCTCATGTATTTT. Residues: CASTTPWDPLMYF.

In the case of this clone: This same CDR3 is encoded by further DNA sequences in the sample. The chain carries TRBV27 and TRBJ2-2, with D perhaps matching TRBD1 or TRBD2 (6 bases each). V lost 3 bases and J lost 6, with 8 bases in between. CDR1 and CDR2 from the germline V gene are MNHEY and SMNVEV (reference sequence). The CDR3 has 13 residues. The DNA of the CDR3 is TGTGCCAGCAGTTTCGGGGGCCCCGGGGAGCTGTTTTTT. Protein sequence: CASSFGGPGELFF.

This clone was seen once. The same CDR3 also results from other DNA sequences found in this sample. The chain is built from TRBV4-3 and TRBJ2-7; D is ambiguous. Between the trimmed V and J ends, which lost 1 base and 3 bases, there was a span of 7 bases. Per germline, CDR1 LGHNA and CDR2 YSLEER. This CDR3 has 13 amino acids. The CDR3, as DNA: TGCGCCAGCAGCCAAGGACGGAACTACGAGCAGTACTTC. Translated, it gives CASSQGRNYEQYF.

The V gene is TRBV21-1, the J gene TRBJ1-2. TRBV21-1 is an annotated pseudogene. The CDR3 runs to 12 residues. CDR3 residues: CASSKVGLGYTF. The CDR3 DNA sequence: TGTGCCAGCAGCAAAGTCGGTTTGGGCTACACCTTC.

This clone turned up a few times. The chain carries TRBV30 and TRBJ1-5; 7 nucleotides agree with TRBD1. Germline CDR1 reads GTSNPN; CDR2 reads SVGIG (reference sequence). With V trimmed by 1 base and J by 2 bases, 5 bases remained unmatched. This CDR3 spans 15 amino acids. The CDR3 region is CAWSEIGQGNQPQHF. The CDR3 DNA reads as TGTGCCTGGAGTGAAATTGGACAGGGCAATCAGCCCCAGCATTTT.

The chain is built from TRBV7-9 and TRBJ2-2; TRBD1 aligns across 10 bases. V dropped 1 base and J dropped 4; count of bases not matched to a gene: 3. This CDR3 spans 16 amino acids. Germline lookup yields CDR1 SEHNR and CDR2 FQNEAQ (reference sequence). The CDR3 DNA reads as TGTGCCAGCAGCTTAGGGGACAGGGGAAGCACCGGGGAGCTGTTTTTT. This codes for CASSLGDRGSTGELFF.

This clone was counted once. The CDR3 here is CASSPRQGAAEAFF. The CDR3 nucleotides are TGCGCCAGCAGCCCACGACAGGGGGCCGCTGAAGCTTTCTTT. The rearrangement uses TRBV4-1 and TRBJ1-1, with 10 bases that match TRBD1. V was pared by 4 bases and J by 6 bases, with 5 bases of the junction left unmatched. This CDR3 is 14 amino acids long. The germline gives CDR1 MGHRA, CDR2 YSYEKL.

The chain employs TRBV4-1 and TRBJ2-7, with TRBD2 as a possible D gene (6 bases). Per the germline V gene, CDR1 is MGHRA and CDR2 is YSYEKL. V lost 0 bases and J 4 bases, leaving 16 bases between the germline ends. CDR3 length equals 16 residues. The CDR3 protein is CASSQDSAAEGYEQYF. CDR3 coding DNA: TGCGCCAGCAGCCAAGATTCCGCGGCGGAGGGGTACGAGCAGTACTTC.

This chain links TRBV29-1 with TRBJ2-7, with 9 bases aligning to TRBD1. Germline V gene sequence: CDR1 SQVTM, CDR2 ANQGSEA. The CDR3 consists of 14 residues. V was pared by 7 bases and J by 4 bases, with 11 bases of the junction left unmatched. The CDR3 loop reads CSAAPGTGPYEQYF. CDR3 DNA sequence: TGCAGCGCCGCCCCCGGGACAGGGCCTTACGAGCAGTACTTC.

The rearrangement links TRBV19 to TRBJ2-7; TRBD1 might be the D (6 bases). This CDR3 comprises 13 residues. The germline gives CDR1 LNHDA, CDR2 SQIVND (reference sequence). V gave up 6 bases and J gave up 6 bases, with 15 bases separating them. The CDR3 loop reads CASSRGTPGEQYF. Written as DNA, the CDR3 is TGTGCCAGTAGCCGAGGGACACCCGGCGAGCAGTACTTC. Based on the CDR3 plus reference TRBV19 and TRBJ2-7, the full variable domain is DGGITQSPKYLFRKEGQNVTLSCEQNLNHDAMYWYRQDPGQGLRLIYYSQIVNDFQKGDIAEGYSVSREKKESFPLTVTSAQKNPTAFYLCASSRGTPGEQYFGPGTRLTVT.

This chain links TRBV5-4 with TRBJ2-7, with a tentative D call TRBD1 (7 bases). The CDR3 is made up of 16 amino acids. V gave up 0 bases and J gave up 5 bases, with 18 bases separating them. Germline V gene sequence: CDR1 SGHNT, CDR2 YYREEE (reference sequence). The CDR3 is CASSLGQGTSGDEQYF. In DNA, the CDR3 is TGTGCCAGCAGCTTGGGACAGGGAACGTCGGGGGACGAGCAGTACTTC. Together with reference TRBV5-4 and TRBJ2-7, the CDR3 gives the full variable domain: ETGVTQSPTHLIKTRGQQVTLRCSSQSGHNTVSWYQQALGQGPQFIFQYYREEENGRGNFPPRFSGLQFPNYSSELNVNALELDDSALYLCASSLGQGTSGDEQYFGPGTRLTVT.

V is TRBV28 and J is TRBJ2-2; the D is unclear. Germline lookup yields CDR1 MDHEN and CDR2 SYDVKM. The CDR3 extends over 13 amino acids. Trimming left V 9 bases short and J 3 bases short, with 11 bases between. CDR3 region: CASQPYYTGELFF. The CDR3 DNA follows: TGTGCCAGTCAGCCATATTACACCGGGGAGCTGTTTTTT.

The chain joins TRBV7-9 to TRBJ1-2, with D hard to call. Looked up from germline, CDR1 is SEHNR and CDR2 is FQNEAQ (reference sequence). Trimming removed 5 bases at V and 6 bases at J, with 16 bases between. The CDR3 totals 14 residues. In DNA form, the CDR3 reads TGTGCCAGCAGCCCGCGACCGCGGTCGGATGGCTACACCTTC. This sequence encodes CASSPRPRSDGYTF.